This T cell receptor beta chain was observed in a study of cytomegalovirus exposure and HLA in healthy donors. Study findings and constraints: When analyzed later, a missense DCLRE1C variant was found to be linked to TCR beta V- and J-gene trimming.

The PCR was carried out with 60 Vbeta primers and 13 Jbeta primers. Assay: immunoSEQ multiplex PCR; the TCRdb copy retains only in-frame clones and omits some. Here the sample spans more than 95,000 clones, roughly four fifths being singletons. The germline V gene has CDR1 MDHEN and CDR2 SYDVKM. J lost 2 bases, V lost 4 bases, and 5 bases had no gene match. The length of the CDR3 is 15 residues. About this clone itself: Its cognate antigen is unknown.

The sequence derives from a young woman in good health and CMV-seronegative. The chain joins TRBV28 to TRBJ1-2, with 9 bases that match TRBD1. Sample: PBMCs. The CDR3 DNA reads TGTGCCAGCAGTTCCCTAGGACAGGGGAACTATGGCTACACCTTC. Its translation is CASSSLGQGNYGYTF.